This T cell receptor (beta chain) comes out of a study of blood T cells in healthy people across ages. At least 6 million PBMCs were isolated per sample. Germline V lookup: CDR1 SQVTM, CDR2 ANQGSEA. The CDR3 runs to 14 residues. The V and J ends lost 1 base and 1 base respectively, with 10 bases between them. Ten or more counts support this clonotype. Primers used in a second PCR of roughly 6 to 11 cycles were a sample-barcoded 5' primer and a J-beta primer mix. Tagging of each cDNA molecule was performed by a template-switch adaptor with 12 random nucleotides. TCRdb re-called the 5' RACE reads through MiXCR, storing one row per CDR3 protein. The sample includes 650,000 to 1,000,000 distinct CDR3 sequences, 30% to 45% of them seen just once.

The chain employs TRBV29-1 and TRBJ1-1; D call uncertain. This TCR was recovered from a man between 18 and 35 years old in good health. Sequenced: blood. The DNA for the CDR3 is TGCAGCGTTGAAGCTCGGAAGCGGAACACTGAAGCTTTCTTT. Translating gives CSVEARKRNTEAFF.